The 10 T cell receptor beta chains in this list originate from one sample, sequenced in a study of response to subunit inactivated influenza vaccine. TCRdb recomputed calls from the RT-PCR reads with MiXCR, one row per CDR3 protein. The table lists 650,000 or so distinct CDR3 sequences, 13% to 15% of them singletons, with roughly 7.6% in the top ten. The starting material was PBMCs from blood, obtained about 14 days before vaccination. The receptors stem from a man aged 50-59 years who received an inactivated influenza vaccine.

This chain joins TRBV7-6 and TRBJ2-5; D is unclear. The V end was cut by 4 bases, the J end by 11 bases, with 11 bases between. CDR1 SGHVS and CDR2 FNYEAQ come from the germline V gene. The CDR3 extends over 11 amino acids. The CDR3 nucleotides read TGTGCCAGCAGCTCCGCTACCCGACAGTACTTC. This codes for CASSSATRQYF.

The table lists this clonotype with a few counts. CDR3 DNA sequence: TGTGCCAGCAGTTTCCGGGGCCTGGAGGCCAACGTCCTGACTTTC. Residues: CASSFRGLEANVLTF. The V gene is TRBV11-2, the J gene TRBJ2-6, with D perhaps being TRBD1 or TRBD2 (5 bases each). Deletions cut 6 bases from V and 6 bases from J, with 15 bases between. The germline V gene has CDR1 SGHAT and CDR2 FQNNGV. The CDR3 spans 15 residues. Drawing the rest from reference TRBV11-2 and TRBJ2-6, the complete variable domain is EAGVAQSPRYKIIEKRQSVAFWCNPISGHATLYWYQQILGQGPKLLIQFQNNGVVDDSQLPKDRFSAERLKGVDSTLKIQPAKLEDSAVYLCASSFRGLEANVLTFGAGSRLTVL.

This clonotype was observed at least ten times. The DNA of the CDR3 is TGTGCCTGGAGTTTTAGGATCGATGAGCAGTTCTTC. Translated, it gives CAWSFRIDEQFF. This chain joins TRBV30 and TRBJ2-1; no definite D call. The CDR3 extends over 12 amino acids. Germline V lookup: CDR1 GTSNPN, CDR2 SVGIG (reference sequence). Trimming removed 2 bases at V and 8 bases at J, with 10 bases between.

The J gene is TRBJ2-5, the V gene TRBV6-2 or TRBV6-3; 7 positions agree with TRBD2. V lost 0 bases to trimming and J lost 9 bases; unmatched junction nucleotides: 7. The CDR3 is 14 amino acids. CDR1 and CDR2 (germline): MNHEY, SVGEGT. In nucleotides, the CDR3 is TGTGCCAGCAGTTACTCGGTTCCGGCGGGGGCCCAGTACTTC. It translates to CASSYSVPAGAQYF.

This clonotype was recorded a few times. The V call is TRBV10-3, the J call TRBJ2-2, with a tentative D call TRBD1 (6 bases). Trimming removed 11 bases from V and 3 bases from J, with 16 bases in between. This CDR3 has 14 residues. CDR1 is ENHRY, CDR2 SYGVKD, per germline. The CDR3 DNA is TGTGCCTCGACCAACGCAGGGGACACCGGGGAGCTGTTTTTT. This gives the protein CASTNAGDTGELFF.

The chain is built from TRBV6-2 or TRBV6-3 and TRBJ2-2; D is unresolved. Trimming cost V 0 bases and J 5 bases, with 7 bases left between them. Per the germline V gene, CDR1 is MNHEY and CDR2 is SVGEGT. There are 14 residues in the CDR3. The CDR3 region is CASSYSGWTGELFF. The CDR3 DNA is TGTGCCAGCAGTTACTCAGGATGGACCGGGGAGCTGTTTTTT.

The table lists this clonotype with many counts. The chain combines TRBV4-3 with TRBJ2-1; D may be TRBD1 (5 bases). Germline V lookup: CDR1 LGHNA, CDR2 YSLEER. The CDR3 loop spans 14 amino acids. V was clipped by 1 base and J by 2 bases, with 6 bases between them. For the CDR3, the DNA is TGCGCCAGCAGCCAAGGACAGCCCTACAATGAGCAGTTCTTC. Amino acids: CASSQGQPYNEQFF.

There are a few counts of this clonotype. The rearrangement uses TRBV19 and TRBJ1-5; D is ambiguous. The ends were cut back, 3 bases at V and 4 bases at J, with 7 bases in the middle. The CDR3 loop spans 13 amino acids. The germline V gene encodes CDR1 LNHDA and CDR2 SQIVND (reference sequence). The CDR3 protein is CASSIYGNQPQHF. The CDR3 coding sequence is TGTGCCAGTAGTATTTACGGGAATCAGCCCCAGCATTTT.

The V gene is TRBV20-1, the J gene TRBJ2-3; no firm D call. The germline V gene has CDR1 DFQATT and CDR2 SNEGSKA (reference sequence). V lost 0 bases and J lost 4, with 5 bases in between. This CDR3 has 12 amino acids. CDR3 sequence (DNA): TGCAGTGCTAGAGATACTCCAGATACGCAGTATTTT. It translates to CSARDTPDTQYF.

The chain joins TRBV7-9 to TRBJ2-1; 7 nucleotides line up with TRBD2. CDR3 size: 14 residues. In germline, CDR1 is SEHNR, CDR2 FQNEAQ (reference sequence). Losses at the gene ends were 5 bases for V and 5 bases for J; bases not matched to a gene: 6. The DNA of the CDR3 is TGTGCCAGCAGCCCACCTAGCGGAAACAATGAGCAGTTCTTC. It translates to CASSPPSGNNEQFF.